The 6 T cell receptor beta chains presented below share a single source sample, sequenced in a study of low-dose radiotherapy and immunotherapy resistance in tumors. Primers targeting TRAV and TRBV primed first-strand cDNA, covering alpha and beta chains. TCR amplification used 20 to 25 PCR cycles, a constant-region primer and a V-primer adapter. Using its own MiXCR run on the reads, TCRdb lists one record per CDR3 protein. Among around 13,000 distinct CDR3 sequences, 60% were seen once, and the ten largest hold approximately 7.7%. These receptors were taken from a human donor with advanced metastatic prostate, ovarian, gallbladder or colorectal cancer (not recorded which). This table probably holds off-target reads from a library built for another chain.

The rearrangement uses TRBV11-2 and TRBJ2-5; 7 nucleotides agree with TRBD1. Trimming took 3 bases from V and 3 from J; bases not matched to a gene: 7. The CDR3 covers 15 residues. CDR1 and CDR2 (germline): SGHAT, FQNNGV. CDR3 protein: CASSLGDSRKETQYF. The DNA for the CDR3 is TGTGCCAGCAGCTTGGGGGACAGCAGAAAAGAGACCCAGTACTTC.

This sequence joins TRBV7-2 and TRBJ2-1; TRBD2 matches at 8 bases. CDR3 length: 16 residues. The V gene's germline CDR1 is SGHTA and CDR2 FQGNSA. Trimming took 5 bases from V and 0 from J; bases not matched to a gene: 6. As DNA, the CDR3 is TGTGCCAGCAGCCGGCGGGGGGTCAGCTCCTACAATGAGCAGTTCTTC. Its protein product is CASSRRGVSSYNEQFF.

The CDR3 protein is CASSSLTSIEQYF. CDR3 DNA sequence: TGTGCCAGCAGCTCCCTAACTAGTATCGAGCAGTACTTC. This chain joins TRBV7-6 and TRBJ2-7; D is perhaps TRBD2 (5 bases). Per germline, CDR1 SGHVS and CDR2 FNYEAQ. The ends were cut back, 4 bases at V and 6 bases at J, with 13 bases in the middle. This CDR3 is built from 13 residues.

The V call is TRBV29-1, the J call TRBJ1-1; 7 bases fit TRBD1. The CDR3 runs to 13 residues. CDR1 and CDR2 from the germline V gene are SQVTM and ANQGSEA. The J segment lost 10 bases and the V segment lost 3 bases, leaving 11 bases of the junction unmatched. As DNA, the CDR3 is TGCAGCGTTGAGGCGGGACAGTCGTTCGGAGCTTTCTTT. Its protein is CSVEAGQSFGAFF.

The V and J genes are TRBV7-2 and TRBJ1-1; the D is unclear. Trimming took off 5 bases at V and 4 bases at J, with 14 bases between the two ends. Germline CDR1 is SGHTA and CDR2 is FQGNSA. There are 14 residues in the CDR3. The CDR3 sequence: CASSHPTEGTEAFF. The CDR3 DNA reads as TGTGCCAGCAGCCACCCGACGGAGGGCACTGAAGCTTTCTTT.

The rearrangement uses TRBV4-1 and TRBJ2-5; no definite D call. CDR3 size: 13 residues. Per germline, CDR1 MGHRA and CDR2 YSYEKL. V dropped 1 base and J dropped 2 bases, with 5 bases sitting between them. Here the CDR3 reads CASSQVLQETQYF. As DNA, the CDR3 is TGCGCCAGCAGCCAAGTTCTACAAGAGACCCAGTACTTC.